This T cell receptor beta chain was obtained from a study of Graves' ophthalmopathy and Graves' hyperthyroidism. About the research overall: No treatment had been given when peripheral blood was collected at initial diagnosis.

The CDR3 extends over 11 amino acids. In germline, CDR1 is GTSNPN, CDR2 SVGIG (reference sequence). Deletions cut 2 bases from V and 11 bases from J, with 9 bases between. This clonotype was seen many times. RNA served as the template for amplifying TCR beta CDR3 regions. HTBI-primed RT-PCR formed the first round, and a multiplex PCR formed the second. Via MiXCR, TCRdb re-called the multiplex PCR reads, giving one row per CDR3 protein. The data contain about 210,000 distinct CDR3 sequences, roughly 29% of them seen just once; the ten biggest clones take up about 9.3%. A duration under 3 months, NOSPECS ≥4, CAS ≥3 and moderate-to-severe activity characterized the donors with ophthalmopathy. Enrollment excluded any patients with other autoimmune diseases, uncontrolled infections, pregnancy or lactation.

Sequencing used peripheral blood. This chain joins TRBV30 and TRBJ2-2, with D unresolved. The receptor comes from a man in his fifties or sixties with Graves' ophthalmopathy. The CDR3 DNA follows: TGTGCCTGGAGTCAGCGTAAAGAGCTGTTTTTT. This codes for CAWSQRKELFF.